Below are 13 T cell receptor beta chains sequenced from a single sample in a study of breast tumors, draining lymph nodes, adjacent tissues (dated by TCRdb to the mid-2010s). Library generation was performed with multiplex PCR. The instrument was an Illumina HiSeq 2000. TCRdb reprocessed the public reads (quality trimming at Q25 with fastp, clone calling with MiXCR) and kept in-frame beta chains. CDR3 protein sequences are deduplicated, and each keeps its most common genes and DNA. The sample contains about 180,000 distinct CDR3 sequences, 30% to 35% of them found a single time. The ten largest clones capture around 4.5% of the sample. Lymph node samples were obtained from the axillary draining lymph nodes of breast cancer patients. The sequenced sample consisted of axillary lymph node tissue. These TCRs come from a female donor with breast cancer. Some clones in this sample may be carry-over from other donors' samples.

This clonotype was counted ten times or more. This rearrangement joins TRBV12-5 to TRBJ2-3; 7 bases align to TRBD1. J was trimmed by 0 bases and V by 6 bases; bases with no gene match: 6. The CDR3 is made up of 15 amino acids. Germline CDR1 reads LGHNT; CDR2 reads FRNRAP. CDR3 DNA sequence: TGTGCTAGTGGCCCGGGACAGACTAGCACAGATACGCAGTATTTT. Translated: CASGPGQTSTDTQYF.

This clonotype was seen repeatedly, ten times or more. One base away lies a much larger clone, so this may be a sequencing read error. The genes are TRBV20-1 and TRBJ1-2; the D gene is possibly TRBD1 (5 bases). The CDR3 covers 13 residues. CDR1 is DFQATT, CDR2 SNEGSKA, per germline (reference sequence). In DNA form, the CDR3 reads TGCAGCGTACCCAGGGCGGGGAATGGTGCCTACACCTTC. Encoded protein: CSVPRAGNGAYTF.

This clonotype was detected ten times or more. The V gene is TRBV7-3, the J gene TRBJ2-2; D perhaps matches TRBD2 (6 bases). The CDR3 has 16 amino acids. The ends were cut back, 5 bases at V and 3 bases at J, with 16 bases in the middle. Germline-derived CDR1 and CDR2 are SGHTA and FQGTGA. Here the CDR3 DNA reads TGTGCCAGCAGCCCGACTAGACAAAGCTACACCGGGGAGCTGTTTTTT. This translates into CASSPTRQSYTGELFF.

The V call is TRBV4-1, the J call TRBJ2-5; possibly TRBD1 or TRBD2 for D (5 bases each). The CDR3 loop spans 16 amino acids. V was trimmed by 0 bases and J by 5 bases, leaving 16 bases between them. Looked up from germline, CDR1 is MGHRA and CDR2 is YSYEKL. The CDR3 loop reads CASSQDPGTLRETQYF. In DNA form, the CDR3 reads TGCGCCAGCAGCCAAGATCCCGGGACCCTAAGGGAGACCCAGTACTTC.

This clonotype has a count of ten or more. The V gene is TRBV6-5, the J gene TRBJ2-7; TRBD2 is a possible D gene (5 bases). V dropped 0 bases and J dropped 2 bases, with 14 bases sitting between them. Looked up from germline, CDR1 is MNHEY and CDR2 is SVGAGI. This CDR3 region has 16 residues. CDR3 residues: CASSYSRGRRTYEQYF. CDR3 nucleotide sequence: TGTGCCAGCAGTTACTCGAGAGGACGGAGGACCTACGAGCAGTACTTC.

This clonotype was recorded many times. The CDR3 sequence: CSAILATDTQYF. The CDR3 region has the DNA TGCAGTGCTATACTAGCTACAGATACGCAGTATTTT. This sequence joins TRBV20-1 and TRBJ2-3; perhaps TRBD2 as D (6 bases). V was trimmed by 4 bases and J by 3 bases, leaving 8 bases between them. CDR1 and CDR2 from the germline V gene are DFQATT and SNEGSKA (reference sequence). This CDR3 is built from 12 residues.

As to this clonotype: Sequence at one end of the junction differs from germline and may be a read error. The J gene is TRBJ2-5, the V gene TRBV7-2, with D perhaps being TRBD1 or TRBD2 (6 bases each). The CDR3 runs 16 residues. The germline CDR1 and CDR2 sequences are SGHTA and FQGNSA. The CDR3 loop reads CASGLRGVGWEEAQYF. DNA for the CDR3: TGTGCCAGCGGCTTAAGGGGGGTTGGGTGGGAAGAGGCCCAGTACTTC.

In this sample, this clonotype turned up a few times. The genes are TRBV6-2 or TRBV6-3 and TRBJ2-7; the D is unclear. The CDR3 consists of 16 residues. CDR1 and CDR2 (germline): MNHEY, SVGEGT. Trimming took off 6 bases at V and 5 bases at J, with 23 bases between the two ends. The chain's CDR3 is CASSPPPTWTKNEQYF. The CDR3 region has the DNA TGTGCCAGCAGCCCACCCCCGACATGGACCAAAAACGAGCAGTACTTC.

Many counts were recorded for this clonotype. The chain couples TRBV2 to TRBJ1-3, with a weak D call TRBD1 (6 bases). This CDR3 has 17 residues. The germline V and J ends were trimmed by 2 bases and 2 bases, with 16 bases remaining between them. CDR1 is SNHLY and CDR2 is FYNNEI in the germline V gene. The CDR3 loop is CASSEFFSYRAGNTIYF. The CDR3 DNA reads as TGTGCCAGCAGTGAATTTTTTTCCTACAGGGCTGGAAACACCATATATTTT.

This clonotype was picked up many times. J is TRBJ2-3 and V is TRBV6-5; D is possibly TRBD1 (5 bases). CDR3 size: 17 residues. Trimming removed 5 bases from V and 4 bases from J, with 22 bases in between. Looked up from germline, CDR1 is MNHEY and CDR2 is SVGAGI. CDR3 residues: CASSRAPLGLAPDTQYF. The CDR3 coding sequence is TGTGCCAGCAGTAGGGCCCCGTTGGGGCTTGCCCCAGATACGCAGTATTTT.

This clonotype was seen many times. CDR3 coding DNA: TGTGCCAGCAGCTACGGGGTAGCCTTGAGCTCTGGGGCCAACGTCCTGACTTTC. This translates into CASSYGVALSSGANVLTF. The gene calls are TRBV7-8 and TRBJ2-6, with D tentatively TRBD2 (5 bases). V was shortened by 4 bases and J by 0 bases, with 16 bases between the two germline ends. CDR1 SGHVS and CDR2 FQNEAQ come from the germline V gene. CDR3 length: 18 amino acids.

The table lists this clonotype with many counts. The CDR3 reads CSVPGQGGSEQYF. In nucleotides, the CDR3 is TGCAGCGTCCCGGGACAGGGCGGGAGCGAGCAGTACTTC. The genes are TRBV29-1 and TRBJ2-7; 9 bases match TRBD1. Germline-derived CDR1 and CDR2 are SQVTM and ANQGSEA. V shed 6 bases, J shed 6 bases, and the junction held 9 bases outside the gene matches. The CDR3 runs 13 residues.

This clonotype was observed at least ten times. A much more abundant neighbour one base away suggests this may be a read error. The CDR3: CASSGAGLAGENTHTQYF. The CDR3 DNA reads as TGTGCCAGCAGCGGCGCGGGACTAGCGGGAGAAAACACACATACGCAGTATTTT. The chain combines TRBV7-9 with TRBJ2-3, with TRBD2 matching over 14 bases. CDR3 size: 18 residues. CDR1 is SEHNR, CDR2 FQNEAQ, per germline (reference sequence).